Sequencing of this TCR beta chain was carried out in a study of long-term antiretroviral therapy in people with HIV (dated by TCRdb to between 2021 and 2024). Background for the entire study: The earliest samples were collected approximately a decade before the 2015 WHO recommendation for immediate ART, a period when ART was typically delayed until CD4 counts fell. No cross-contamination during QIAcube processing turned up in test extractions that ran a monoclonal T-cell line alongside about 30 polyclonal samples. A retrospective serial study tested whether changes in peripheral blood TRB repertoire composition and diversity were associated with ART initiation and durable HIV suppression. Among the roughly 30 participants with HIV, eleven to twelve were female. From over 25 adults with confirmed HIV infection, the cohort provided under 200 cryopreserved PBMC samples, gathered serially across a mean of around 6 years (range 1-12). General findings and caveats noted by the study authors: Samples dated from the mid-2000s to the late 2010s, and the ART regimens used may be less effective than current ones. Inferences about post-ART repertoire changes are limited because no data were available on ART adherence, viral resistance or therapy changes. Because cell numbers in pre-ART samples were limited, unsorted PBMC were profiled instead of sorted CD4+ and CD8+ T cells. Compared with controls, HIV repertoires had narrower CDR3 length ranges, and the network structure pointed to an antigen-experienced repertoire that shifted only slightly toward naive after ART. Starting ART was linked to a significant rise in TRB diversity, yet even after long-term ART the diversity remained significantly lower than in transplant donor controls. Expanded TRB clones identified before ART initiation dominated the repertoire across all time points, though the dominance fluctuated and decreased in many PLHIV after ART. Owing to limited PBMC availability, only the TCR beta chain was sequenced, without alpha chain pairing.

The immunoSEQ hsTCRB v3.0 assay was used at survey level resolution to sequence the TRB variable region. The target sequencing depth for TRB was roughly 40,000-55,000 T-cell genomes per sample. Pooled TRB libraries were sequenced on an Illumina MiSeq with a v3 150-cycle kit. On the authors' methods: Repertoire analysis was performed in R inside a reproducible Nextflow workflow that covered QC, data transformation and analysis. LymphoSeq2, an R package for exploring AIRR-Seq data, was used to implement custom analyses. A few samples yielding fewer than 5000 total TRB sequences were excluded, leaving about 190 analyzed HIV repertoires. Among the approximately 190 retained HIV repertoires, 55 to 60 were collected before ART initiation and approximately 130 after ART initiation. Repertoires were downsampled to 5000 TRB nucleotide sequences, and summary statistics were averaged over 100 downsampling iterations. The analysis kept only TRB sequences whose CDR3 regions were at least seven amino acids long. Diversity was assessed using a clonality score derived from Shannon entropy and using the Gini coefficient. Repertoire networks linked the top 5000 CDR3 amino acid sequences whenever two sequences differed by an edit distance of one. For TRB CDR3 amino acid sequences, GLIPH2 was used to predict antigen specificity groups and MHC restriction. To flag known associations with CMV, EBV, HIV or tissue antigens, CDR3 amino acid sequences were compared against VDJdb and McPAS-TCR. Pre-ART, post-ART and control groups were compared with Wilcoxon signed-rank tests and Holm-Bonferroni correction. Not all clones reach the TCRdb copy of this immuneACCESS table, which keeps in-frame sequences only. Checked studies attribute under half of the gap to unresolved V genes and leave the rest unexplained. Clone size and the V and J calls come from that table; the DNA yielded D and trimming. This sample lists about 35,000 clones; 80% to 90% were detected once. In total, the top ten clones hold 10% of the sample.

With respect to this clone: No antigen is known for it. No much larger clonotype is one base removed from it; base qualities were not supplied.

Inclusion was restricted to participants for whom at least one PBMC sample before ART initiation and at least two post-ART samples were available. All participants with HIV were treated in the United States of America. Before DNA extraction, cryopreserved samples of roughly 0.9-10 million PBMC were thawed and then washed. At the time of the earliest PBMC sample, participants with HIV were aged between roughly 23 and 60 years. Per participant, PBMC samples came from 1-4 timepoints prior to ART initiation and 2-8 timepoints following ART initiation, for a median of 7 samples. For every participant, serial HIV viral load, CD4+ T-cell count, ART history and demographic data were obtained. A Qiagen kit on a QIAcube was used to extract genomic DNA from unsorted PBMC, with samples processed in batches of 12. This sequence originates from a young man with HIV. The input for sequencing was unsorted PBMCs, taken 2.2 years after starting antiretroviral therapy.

At the DNA level, the sequence is TGTGCCAGCTCACCACCGGAGCGGGAGAGCTCCTACGAGCAGTACTTC. Its protein reads: CASSPPERESSYEQYF. The sequence links TRBV18 to TRBJ2-7, with 8 middle bases fitting TRBD2. Trimming accounts for 0 bases at V and 0 bases at J, while the number of junction bases matched to no gene is 4. The CDR3 has 16 amino acids, counting the end cysteine and phenylalanine. The only DNA kept is the CDR3, 48 bases in frame from the first base. According to the germline V gene, CDR1 reads KGHSH and CDR2 reads LQKENI.